This entry lists 7 T cell receptor beta chains sequenced from one sample in a study of CD8+CD57+ T cells in acquired aplastic anemia. The study profiled TCR beta VDJ and CDR3 using genomic DNA as template. TCRdb reprocessed the reads via MiXCR and lists one record per CDR3 protein. This repertoire shows some 180,000 distinct CDR3 sequences, approximately 45% found once; its top ten account for about 2.9%. Material: sorted CD4+, CD8+, or CD8+CD57+ T cells (not recorded which) from PBMCs. All receptors come from a human donor in good health.

This chain connects TRBV19 to TRBJ1-5; 8 bases align to TRBD1. Trimming took 7 bases from V and 6 from J; bases not matched to a gene: 8. Germline assignment: CDR1 LNHDA and CDR2 SQIVND (reference sequence). The CDR3 has 14 amino acids. CDR3 bases: TGTGCCAGTAACGACAGGGGATTCGGTCAGCCCCAGCATTTT. This codes for CASNDRGFGQPQHF.

This clonotype was counted only a few times. This chain connects TRBV12-3 or TRBV12-4 to TRBJ2-6; no definite D call. The ends were cut back, 6 bases at V and 0 bases at J, with 27 bases in the middle. The CDR3 has 21 amino acids. CDR3 in DNA: TGTGCCAGCAGAAAGGCGAATTTTTTTATTCACGTCAACTCTGGGGCCAACGTCCTGACTTTC. Translated: CASRKANFFIHVNSGANVLTF.

The genes are TRBV10-3 and TRBJ1-2, with 9 positions matching TRBD1. The CDR3 extends over 13 amino acids. Germline V lookup: CDR1 ENHRY, CDR2 SYGVKD. The J segment lost 5 bases and the V segment lost 3 bases, leaving 1 base of the junction unmatched. CDR3: CAISEGTGYGYTF. The CDR3 region has the DNA TGTGCCATCAGTGAAGGGACAGGGTATGGCTACACCTTC.

With respect to this clonotype: At one of its ends the junction is not consistent with the germline gene, which may arise from a read error. This chain uses TRBV19 with TRBJ2-1; no clear D gene. This CDR3 is built from 15 residues. The V gene's germline CDR1 is LNHDA and CDR2 SQIVND (reference sequence). The CDR3 region has the DNA TGTGCCAGTAGTATGGGCAACTGGCCCTACAATGAACAGTTCTTC. As protein: CASSMGNWPYNEQFF.

On this clonotype: The junction departs from germline at one end; a sequencing error may be responsible. The V gene is TRBV2, the J gene TRBJ2-5; D is perhaps TRBD1 (5 bases). The CDR3 contains 15 residues. Germline-derived CDR1 and CDR2 are SNHLY and FYNNEI. The CDR3 nucleotides read TGTGCCAGCAGTGAGGCGCTCAGGGTCGGAGAGACCCAGCACTTC. Translation gives CASSEALRVGETQHF.

V usage is TRBV2 and J usage is TRBJ2-2, with TRBD1 as a possible D gene (6 bases). Germline assignment: CDR1 SNHLY and CDR2 FYNNEI. The CDR3 has 14 residues. The V and J ends lost 6 bases and 7 bases respectively, with 15 bases between them. The CDR3 spells CASRAGTYGGELFF. The DNA for the CDR3 is TGTGCCAGCAGGGCCGGGACATACGGCGGGGAGCTGTTTTTT.

About this clonotype itself: This clone may be a read error of a much larger clone one base away. The chain is built from TRBV13 and TRBJ1-3; unclear D gene. The germline CDR1 and CDR2 sequences are PRHDT and FYEKMQ (reference sequence). The CDR3 has 15 amino acids. CDR3 sequence reads: CASSLTDGSGHTIYF. The CDR3, as DNA: TGTGCCAGCAGCTTAACAGACGGATCTGGACACACCATATATTTT.